The next 19 T cell receptor beta chains were all read from a single sample in a study of blood T cell repertoires in COVID-19. Sequencing used immunoSEQ multiplex PCR; TCRdb keeps in-frame clones, though not all of them. This table has roughly 130,000 clones, approximately 83% appearing once. Sequences were obtained from peripheral blood. The receptors were gathered from an elderly woman with acute or convalescent COVID-19.

This clone appeared a few times. The chain employs TRBV5-6 and TRBJ2-3, with 7 bases aligning to TRBD2. Germline loops: CDR1 SGHDT, CDR2 YYEEEE. This CDR3 contains 15 residues. The V segment lost 0 bases and the J segment 7 bases; nucleotides outside the gene matches: 8. The CDR3 protein is CASSLDSGAVNTQYF. CDR3 nucleotides: TGTGCCAGCAGCTTGGACAGCGGGGCGGTAAATACGCAGTATTTT.

V and J are TRBV9 and TRBJ1-2; 8 nucleotides line up with TRBD1. The CDR3 is made up of 14 amino acids. The V and J ends lost 5 bases and 3 bases, in that order; junction bases with no gene match: 6. Germline V gene lookup returns CDR1 SGDLS and CDR2 YYNGEE. This CDR3 reads CASRGRGRDYGYTF. In DNA, the CDR3 is TGTGCCAGCAGGGGCAGGGGGCGCGACTATGGCTACACCTTC.

This clone was detected only a few times. One end of the junction varies from germline; a read error may be responsible. J is TRBJ1-1 and V is TRBV20-1; unclear D gene. The V gene's germline CDR1 is DFQATT and CDR2 SNEGSKA (reference sequence). The CDR3 has 13 residues. CDR3 sequence (DNA): TGCAGTGCTAGTAAGGGAGTGAATACTGAAGCTTTCTTT. This encodes CSASKGVNTEAFF.

This clone was observed a handful of times. The chain combines TRBV3-1 (or the pseudogene TRBV3-2) with TRBJ1-2; D possibly corresponds to TRBD1 (6 bases). V was trimmed by 0 bases and J by 2 bases, leaving 10 bases between them. Germline CDR1 LGHDT, CDR2 YNNKEL (reference sequence). CDR3 length: 15 residues. The CDR3 DNA reads as TGTGCCAGCAGCCAAGAGACGAGGGGGAACTATGGCTACACCTTC. This sequence encodes CASSQETRGNYGYTF.

The chain combines TRBV7-9 with TRBJ1-4; TRBD1 matches 9 bases. The CDR3 sequence is 14 residues long. Trimming took 4 bases from V and 8 from J; bases not matched to a gene: 5. Germline lookup yields CDR1 SEHNR and CDR2 FQNEAQ (reference sequence). CDR3 sequence: CASSSGQGSEKLFF. In nucleotides, the CDR3 is TGTGCCAGCAGCTCGGGACAGGGCAGCGAAAAACTGTTTTTT.

This sequence joins TRBV5-1 and TRBJ1-1, with TRBD1 identical over 9 bases. The CDR3 contains 15 residues. Germline loops: CDR1 SGHRS, CDR2 YFSETQ. Losses at the gene ends were 4 bases for V and 5 bases for J; bases not matched to a gene: 9. CDR3 loop: CASSPGQGKRTEAFF. The CDR3 coding sequence is TGCGCCAGCAGCCCGGGACAGGGTAAGAGGACTGAAGCTTTCTTT.

This clone showed up just a few times. The V and J genes are TRBV19 and TRBJ1-5; tentative D call: TRBD1 (5 bases). V lost 1 base and J lost 0, with 10 bases in between. The CDR3 runs 16 residues. The V gene's germline CDR1 is LNHDA and CDR2 SQIVND (reference sequence). Here the CDR3 reads CASSIARGGSNQPQHF. For the CDR3, the DNA is TGTGCCAGTAGTATAGCAAGGGGTGGTAGCAATCAGCCCCAGCATTTT.

The chain employs TRBV4-2 and TRBJ2-3; no reliable D call. Trimming shortened V by 0 bases and J by 5 bases, and 3 bases separated the two germline ends. CDR1 is LGHNA, CDR2 YNFKEQ, per germline. This CDR3 contains 12 residues. CDR3 sequence: CASSQDQDTQYF. The CDR3 nucleotides read TGTGCCAGCAGCCAAGACCAAGATACGCAGTATTTT.

The CDR3 here is CASSATAHQPQHF. CDR3 nucleotides: TGTGCCAGCAGCGCCACAGCCCATCAGCCCCAGCATTTT. The chain employs TRBV6-5 and TRBJ1-5; D gene unclear. V was trimmed by 6 bases and J by 5 bases, leaving 11 bases between them. The germline gives CDR1 MNHEY, CDR2 SVGAGI. The length of the CDR3 is 13 residues.

This clone was seen only a few times. This chain links TRBV29-1 with TRBJ2-7; 10 bases align to TRBD1. The CDR3 has 14 residues. V was pared by 4 bases and J by 2 bases, with 5 bases of the junction left unmatched. In germline, CDR1 is SQVTM, CDR2 ANQGSEA. The CDR3 nucleotides are TGCAGCGTTGGGTTGGGACAGGGGACCTACGAGCAGTACTTC. Its protein product is CSVGLGQGTYEQYF.

This clone was detected a few times. This chain uses TRBV13 with TRBJ1-2, with D maybe TRBD1 (5 bases). Germline CDR1 and CDR2: PRHDT and FYEKMQ (reference sequence). The CDR3 is 12 amino acids. Between the trimmed V and J ends, which lost 5 bases and 6 bases, there was a span of 10 bases. The CDR3 bases are TGTGCCAGCAGCCGGGGGGGTGATGGCTACACCTTC. Translated: CASSRGGDGYTF.

The chain recombines TRBV2 with TRBJ2-1; 7 bases are shared with TRBD1. Germline V gene data show CDR1 as SNHLY and CDR2 as FYNNEI. After removal of 6 bases from V and 6 bases from J, the junction contained 11 bases not matched to a gene. The CDR3 is made up of 15 amino acids. CDR3 loop: CASRPGQEFSNEQFF. CDR3 sequence (DNA): TGTGCCAGCAGGCCCGGACAGGAATTTTCCAATGAGCAGTTCTTC.

The chain couples TRBV5-1 to TRBJ2-3; a weak D match, TRBD2 (6 bases). Germline lookup yields CDR1 SGHRS and CDR2 YFSETQ. Trimming took 4 bases from V and 1 from J, leaving 13 bases between them. The CDR3 loop spans 15 amino acids. CDR3 loop: CASSPSRGGTDTQYF. CDR3 sequence (DNA): TGCGCCAGCAGCCCCTCCCGCGGGGGCACAGATACGCAGTATTTT.

J is TRBJ1-1 and V is TRBV7-3; D unclear. V lost 3 bases to trimming and J lost 3 bases, with 8 bases between them. Germline V gene sequence: CDR1 SGHTA, CDR2 FQGTGA. This CDR3 is built from 13 residues. The CDR3 protein is CASSFGSDTEAFF. CDR3 nucleotides: TGTGCCAGCAGCTTTGGCTCCGACACTGAAGCTTTCTTT.

This chain links TRBV19 with TRBJ1-5, with 10 bases matching TRBD1. Germline-derived CDR1 and CDR2 are LNHDA and SQIVND (reference sequence). The CDR3 contains 15 residues. V dropped 4 bases and J dropped 7; count of bases not matched to a gene: 7. CDR3 region: CASSSETGGGQPQHF. CDR3 DNA sequence: TGTGCCAGTAGTAGTGAGACAGGGGGCGGGCAGCCCCAGCATTTT.

The rearrangement uses TRBV6-5 and TRBJ1-5; no clear D. The CDR3 is 10 residues long. Germline values: CDR1 MNHEY, CDR2 SVGAGI. V was cut by 11 bases and J by 9 bases, with 11 bases left in between. This chain's CDR3 is CASSAGPQHF. CDR3 nucleotides: TGTGCCTCTTCTGCGGGGCCCCAGCATTTT.

The V call is TRBV6-5, the J call TRBJ1-6, with TRBD1 matching 9 bases. CDR3 length: 13 residues. CDR1 is MNHEY and CDR2 is SVGAGI in the germline V gene. V lost 9 bases, J lost 7 bases, and 4 bases stayed unmatched. CDR3 DNA: TGTGCCAGTGGGACAGGGACAAATTCACCCCTCCACTTT. It is translated as CASGTGTNSPLHF.

The chain links TRBV7-8 to TRBJ1-2, with D unclear. This CDR3 comprises 11 residues. V was pared by 1 base and J by 7 bases, with 4 bases between. CDR1 and CDR2 (germline): SGHVS, FQNEAQ. CDR3 loop: CASSLGLGYTF. The CDR3 region has the DNA TGTGCCAGCAGCTTAGGGCTTGGCTACACCTTC. Supplemented by reference TRBV7-8 and TRBJ1-2, the full variable domain reads GAGVSQSPRYKVAKRGQDVALRCDPISGHVSLFWYQQALGQGPEFLTYFQNEAQLDKSGLPSDRFFAERPEGSVSTLKIQRTQQEDSAVYLCASSLGLGYTFGSGTRLTVV.

This clone turned up a few times. V usage is TRBV19 and J usage is TRBJ1-5; D is perhaps TRBD1 (5 bases). The ends were cut back, 8 bases at V and 0 bases at J, with 23 bases in the middle. The CDR3 contains 18 residues. CDR1 LNHDA and CDR2 SQIVND come from the germline V gene (reference sequence). The CDR3 is CASAGGGAAPYSNQPQHF. The CDR3 coding sequence is TGTGCCAGTGCTGGGGGAGGGGCCGCCCCATATAGCAATCAGCCCCAGCATTTT.